These 13 T cell receptor beta chains were all obtained from the same sample, sequenced in a study of metastatic and nonmetastatic thyroid tumors. Before thyroid surgery, none of the patients had received any treatment. MiXCR reprocessed the PCR reads for TCRdb. The repertoire includes 6,000 to 9,000 clones, 28% of them detected once, and roughly two fifths sits in the top ten. Material for sequencing was tumor tissue. Source of these receptors: a male donor with papillary thyroid cancer or a benign thyroid nodule (not recorded which). Some clones in this sample may be carry-over from other donors' samples.

The table lists this clone with a few counts. The chain has TRBV28 and TRBJ2-2; the D is unclear. Germline CDR1 reads MDHEN; CDR2 reads SYDVKM. Deletions cut 1 base from V and 5 bases from J, with 11 bases between. This CDR3 contains 15 residues. DNA for the CDR3: TGTGCCAGCAGTTTATTATCCGCCGGGACCGGGGAGCTGTTTTTT. Translated, it gives CASSLLSAGTGELFF.

In this sample, this clone is large. This sequence joins TRBV6-5 and TRBJ2-7; TRBD1 matches 8 bases. The V gene's germline CDR1 is MNHEY and CDR2 SVGAGI. J lost 5 bases, V lost 0 bases, and 12 bases had no gene match. CDR3 length: 17 amino acids. The CDR3 loop is CASSYSLGQGRPHEQYF. DNA of the CDR3: TGTGCCAGCAGTTACTCCCTAGGACAGGGCCGTCCCCACGAGCAGTACTTC.

V gene TRBV6-1 combines with J gene TRBJ1-2; TRBD1 aligns across 9 bases. Germline values: CDR1 MNHNS, CDR2 SASEGT. The CDR3 runs 13 residues. With V trimmed by 10 bases and J by 6 bases, 9 bases remained unmatched. The CDR3 nucleotides are TGTGCCACCAGCAGACAGGGGGTCGATGGCTACACCTTC. Its protein is CATSRQGVDGYTF.

A few counts support this clone. The rearrangement joins TRBV19 to TRBJ1-2; maybe TRBD1 (6 bases). The CDR3 loop spans 14 amino acids. V was shortened by 5 bases and J by 7 bases, with 17 bases between the two germline ends. The germline gives CDR1 LNHDA, CDR2 SQIVND (reference sequence). The CDR3, as DNA: TGTGCCAGTAGTCTTGCAGGGGAGTGGGGTGGCTACACCTTC. Its translation is CASSLAGEWGGYTF.

This clone showed up just a few times. The chain uses TRBV2 and TRBJ1-2; 7 bases are a match to TRBD1. The CDR3 has 14 residues. In germline, CDR1 is SNHLY, CDR2 FYNNEI. Trimming took 7 bases from V and 5 from J; bases not matched to a gene: 10. The CDR3 nucleotides read TGTGCCAGCACCCTTGGAGGGGGCGCGTATGGCTACACCTTC. The encoded protein is CASTLGGGAYGYTF.

This chain connects TRBV20-1 to TRBJ2-1; the match to TRBD2 covers 10 bases. Germline V gene sequence: CDR1 DFQATT, CDR2 SNEGSKA (reference sequence). The CDR3 runs to 15 residues. Trimming took 5 bases from V and 3 from J; bases not matched to a gene: 7. The CDR3 region has the DNA TGCAGTGCTGGGACATGGACTAGCGGCTACAATGAGCAGTTCTTC. It yields the protein CSAGTWTSGYNEQFF.

This clone turned up a few times. V is TRBV27 and J is TRBJ2-2, with 8 bases that match TRBD2. The V gene's germline CDR1 is MNHEY and CDR2 SMNVEV (reference sequence). V trimming: 5 bases; J trimming: 16 bases; junction bases outside the gene matches: 15. The CDR3 is 14 residues long. The CDR3 sequence: CASSIQTGTRFRFF. In DNA form, the CDR3 reads TGTGCCAGCAGTATACAAACCGGGACTAGGTTTCGGTTTTTT.

This clone occurred a few times. The chain is built from TRBV6-4 and TRBJ2-1; TRBD2 might be the D (6 bases). Germline V gene data show CDR1 as MRHNA and CDR2 as SNTAGT. Trimming removed 2 bases from V and 7 bases from J, with 18 bases in between. CDR3 length equals 16 residues. CDR3 nucleotides: TGTGCCAGCAGTGACGAGTGGCGGGGCCCGGGGAATGAGCAGTTCTTC. Protein product: CASSDEWRGPGNEQFF.

Ten or more counts support this clone. V and J are TRBV4-2 and TRBJ2-7; tentative D call: TRBD1 (6 bases). Looked up from germline, CDR1 is LGHNA and CDR2 is YNFKEQ. V was shortened by 1 base and J by 3 bases, with 10 bases between the two germline ends. The CDR3 covers 14 residues. The CDR3 sequence: CASSQGQQGYEQYF. The CDR3 DNA follows: TGTGCCAGCAGCCAAGGTCAACAGGGCTACGAGCAGTACTTC.

V gene TRBV15 combines with J gene TRBJ1-3; no reliable D call. This CDR3 spans 14 amino acids. Germline-derived CDR1 and CDR2 are LNHNV and YYDKDF (reference sequence). V lost 0 bases, J lost 1 base, and 4 bases lay in between. The DNA of the CDR3 is TGTGCCACCAGCAGAGATAAGTCTGGAAACACCATATATTTT. Protein product: CATSRDKSGNTIYF. The whole variable domain, filled in from reference TRBV15 and TRBJ1-3, reads DAMVIQNPRYQVTQFGKPVTLSCSQTLNHNVMYWYQQKSSQAPKLLFHYYDKDFNNEADTPDNFQSRRPNTSFCFLDIRSPGLGDTAMYLCATSRDKSGNTIYFGEGSWLTVV.

The chain combines TRBV5-1 with TRBJ2-5; D unclear. The V end was cut by 5 bases, the J end by 3 bases, with 8 bases between. The length of the CDR3 is 12 residues. Germline V gene data show CDR1 as SGHRS and CDR2 as YFSETQ. In DNA form, the CDR3 reads TGCGCCAGCAGGGAGCCTGAAGAGACCCAGTACTTC. It encodes CASREPEETQYF.

V usage is TRBV6-4 and J usage is TRBJ2-3, with D possibly being TRBD1 or TRBD2 (5 bases each). This CDR3 is 13 amino acids long. Germline CDR1 reads MRHNA; CDR2 reads SNTAGT. The V end lost 3 bases, the J end lost 3 bases, and 7 bases lay between the germline ends. The CDR3 DNA sequence: TGTGCCAGCAGTGAGGGACCGACAGATACGCAGTATTTT. Its translation: CASSEGPTDTQYF.

The chain has TRBV11-2 and TRBJ2-7, with 8 bases fitting TRBD1. The CDR3 is 15 residues long. Germline V gene data show CDR1 as SGHAT and CDR2 as FQNNGV. After removal of 5 bases from V and 2 bases from J, the junction contained 8 bases not matched to a gene. CDR3 in DNA: TGTGCCAGCAGCCGCACCGGACAGGGAACCTACGAGCAGTACTTC. This encodes CASSRTGQGTYEQYF. Looking up the rest from reference TRBV11-2 and TRBJ2-7 gives the full variable domain: EAGVAQSPRYKIIEKRQSVAFWCNPISGHATLYWYQQILGQGPKLLIQFQNNGVVDDSQLPKDRFSAERLKGVDSTLKIQPAKLEDSAVYLCASSRTGQGTYEQYFGPGTRLTVT.